These 21 T cell receptor beta chains came from one sample sequenced in a study of cytotoxic CD8 clonotypes in ibrutinib-treated CLL. Some clones are missing from TCRdb's copy, which holds only in-frame ones; the method was immunoSEQ multiplex PCR. The sample holds approximately 84,000 clones, around 79% seen once. Sequences were derived from PBMCs, sampled after 12 months of ibrutinib treatment. The receptors were sampled from a human donor with chronic lymphocytic leukemia.

The CDR3 here is CASSRPPEGSTDTQYF. In nucleotides, the CDR3 is TGTGCCAGCAGCCGACCCCCCGAGGGGTCCACAGATACGCAGTATTTT. The chain links TRBV16 to TRBJ2-3; tentatively, D is TRBD1 or TRBD2 (5 bases each). Trimming took 4 bases from V and 2 from J, leaving 16 bases between them. CDR1 and CDR2 (germline): KGHSY, FQNENV. The CDR3 spans 16 residues. Supplemented by reference TRBV16 and TRBJ2-3, the full variable domain reads GEEVAQTPKHLVRGEGQKAKLYCAPIKGHSYVFWYQQVLKNEFKFLISFQNENVFDETGMPKERFSAKCLPNSPCSLEIQATKLEDSAVYFCASSRPPEGSTDTQYFGPGTRLTVL.

The J gene is TRBJ2-7, the V gene TRBV5-5; a weak D match, TRBD1 (6 bases). Germline CDR1 reads SGHKS; CDR2 reads YYEKEE (reference sequence). This CDR3 region has 14 residues. Trimming removed 6 bases at V and 2 bases at J, with 15 bases between. CDR3 nucleotides: TGTGCCAGCAACGACAGGTCCTCTCCCTACGAGCAGTACTTC. Protein sequence: CASNDRSSPYEQYF. Drawing the rest from reference TRBV5-5 and TRBJ2-7, the complete variable domain is DAGVTQSPTHLIKTRGQQVTLRCSPISGHKSVSWYQQVLGQGPQFIFQYYEKEERGRGNFPDRFSARQFPNYSSELNVNALLLGDSALYLCASNDRSSPYEQYFGPGTRLTVT.

The chain recombines TRBV12-5 with TRBJ1-5; D gene unclear. The V gene lost 2 bases and the J gene lost 7 bases, with 18 bases spanning the gap. Germline V gene data show CDR1 as LGHNT and CDR2 as FRNRAP. The CDR3 is made up of 16 amino acids. CDR3: CASGLIPPPEWQPQHF. CDR3 coding DNA: TGTGCTAGTGGTTTGATCCCCCCCCCTGAGTGGCAGCCCCAGCATTTT.

J is TRBJ2-1 and V is TRBV7-3; D is ambiguous. This CDR3 is built from 14 residues. The V gene lost 2 bases and the J gene lost 5 bases, with 10 bases spanning the gap. The germline V gene encodes CDR1 SGHTA and CDR2 FQGTGA. This CDR3 reads CASSLGGSHNEQFF. CDR3 nucleotides: TGTGCCAGCAGCTTAGGCGGCAGTCACAATGAGCAGTTCTTC.

This clone came up a few times. CDR3: CAWSLTGGNSPLHF. The CDR3 DNA sequence: TGTGCCTGGAGTCTGACAGGGGGAAATTCACCCCTCCACTTT. The gene calls are TRBV30 and TRBJ1-6, with 9 bases lining up with TRBD1. With 2 bases clipped from V and 7 bases from J, the junction kept 3 bases outside the gene matches. CDR1 and CDR2 from the germline V gene are GTSNPN and SVGIG (reference sequence). The CDR3 totals 14 residues.

CDR3 loop: CASSPEAGTGELFF. CDR3 coding DNA: TGCGCCAGCAGCCCGGAGGCGGGCACCGGGGAGCTGTTTTTT. V usage is TRBV5-1 and J usage is TRBJ2-2; a weak D match, TRBD2 (5 bases). V lost 4 bases and J 4 bases, leaving 11 bases between the germline ends. The CDR3 consists of 14 residues. CDR1 and CDR2 from the germline V gene are SGHRS and YFSETQ.

CDR3 loop: CASTLPEQDTDTQYF. The CDR3, as DNA: TGTGCCAGCACTCTACCGGAGCAGGACACAGATACGCAGTATTTT. The gene calls are TRBV6-6 and TRBJ2-3, with D hard to call. The CDR3 has 15 amino acids. Per the germline V gene, CDR1 is MNHNY and CDR2 is SVGAGI (reference sequence). Trimming pared 7 bases from V and 2 bases from J, leaving 16 bases between.

The chain links TRBV5-1 to TRBJ2-1, with 15 nucleotides matching TRBD2. CDR1 is SGHRS, CDR2 YFSETQ, per germline. Germline trimming cut 3 bases from V and 7 bases from J; bases unmatched to any gene: 5. There are 16 residues in the CDR3. CDR3 in DNA: TGCGCCAGCAGCTCGGGACTAGCGGGGGGTTTGAATGAGCAGTTCTTC. Protein product: CASSSGLAGGLNEQFF.

This sequence joins TRBV27 and TRBJ1-1; D possibly corresponds to TRBD1 (5 bases). Trimming took off 6 bases at V and 5 bases at J, with 19 bases between the two ends. This CDR3 is 15 amino acids long. The germline V gene has CDR1 MNHEY and CDR2 SMNVEV (reference sequence). CDR3 sequence: CASSPPVGRETEAFF. CDR3 sequence (DNA): TGTGCCAGCAGCCCTCCCGTGGGGCGAGAGACTGAAGCTTTCTTT.

The CDR3: CASSAPGGTGELFF. DNA for the CDR3: TGTGCCAGCAGCGCTCCCGGGGGCACCGGGGAGCTGTTTTTT. The V and J genes are TRBV11-2 and TRBJ2-2; a possible D gene is TRBD2 (6 bases). Between the trimmed V and J ends, which lost 5 bases and 4 bases, there was a span of 11 bases. The CDR3 consists of 14 residues. Germline assignment: CDR1 SGHAT and CDR2 FQNNGV.

The J gene is TRBJ2-7, the V gene TRBV9, with D uncertain. Trimming took 4 bases from V and 1 from J, leaving 9 bases between them. There are 13 residues in the CDR3. Germline CDR1 is SGDLS and CDR2 is YYNGEE. The CDR3 DNA reads as TGTGCCAGCAGCCCCCAGCCTTCCTACGAGCAGTACTTC. This encodes CASSPQPSYEQYF.

J is TRBJ2-5 and V is TRBV27, with no clear D. The germline V gene has CDR1 MNHEY and CDR2 SMNVEV (reference sequence). Deletions cut 3 bases from V and 4 bases from J, with 9 bases between. The CDR3 length is 13 residues. The CDR3 is CASSFSRRETQYF. The DNA of the CDR3 is TGTGCCAGCAGTTTTTCACGTCGAGAGACCCAGTACTTC.

The rearrangement links TRBV19 to TRBJ2-5; 10 bases are a match to TRBD2. The CDR3 covers 14 residues. V was pared by 7 bases and J by 7 bases, with 9 bases of the junction left unmatched. The germline V gene has CDR1 LNHDA and CDR2 SQIVND (reference sequence). This CDR3 reads CASTSGGNLATQYF. In nucleotides, the CDR3 is TGTGCCAGTACTAGCGGGGGAAATCTAGCGACCCAGTACTTC.

V and J are TRBV7-9 and TRBJ2-4; perhaps D is TRBD1 or TRBD2 (5 bases each). There are 13 residues in the CDR3. Germline loops: CDR1 SEHNR, CDR2 FQNEAQ (reference sequence). V lost 3 bases and J 5 bases, leaving 8 bases between the germline ends. DNA for the CDR3: TGTGCCAGCAGCTTCGGGGCAGAAAACATTCAGTACTTC. Amino acid sequence: CASSFGAENIQYF.

The chain employs TRBV7-9 and TRBJ1-5; weak D call: TRBD1 (6 bases). Trimming shortened V by 5 bases and J by 0 bases, and 11 bases separated the two germline ends. The CDR3 spans 15 residues. Germline CDR1 and CDR2: SEHNR and FQNEAQ (reference sequence). This chain's CDR3 is CASSPGADSNQPQHF. The CDR3 DNA sequence: TGTGCCAGCAGCCCGGGGGCCGATAGCAATCAGCCCCAGCATTTT.

This chain connects TRBV11-2 to TRBJ2-3, with 10 bases aligning to TRBD2. This CDR3 has 16 amino acids. Germline assignment: CDR1 SGHAT and CDR2 FQNNGV. V dropped 4 bases and J dropped 10; count of bases not matched to a gene: 14. Written as DNA, the CDR3 is TGTGCCAGCAGCTCCCTTTCTAGCGGGGGTGGAGGTGCGCAGTATTTT. Encoded protein: CASSSLSSGGGGAQYF.

This chain links TRBV5-1 with TRBJ1-1; D ambiguous. The CDR3 is 13 amino acids. V lost 1 base, J lost 1 base, and 5 bases lay in between. Germline loops: CDR1 SGHRS, CDR2 YFSETQ. As DNA, the CDR3 is TGCGCCAGCAGCTTGATCAGGAACACTGAAGCTTTCTTT. It translates to CASSLIRNTEAFF.

This chain connects TRBV5-6 to TRBJ2-2; D remains ambiguous. V was trimmed by 6 bases and J by 6 bases, leaving 15 bases between them. Germline CDR1 SGHDT, CDR2 YYEEEE. The CDR3 runs to 14 residues. The CDR3 DNA is TGTGCCAGCACACATGTCATCCGGCCCGGGGAGCTGTTTTTT. It is translated as CASTHVIRPGELFF. Drawing the rest from reference TRBV5-6 and TRBJ2-2, the complete variable domain is DAGVTQSPTHLIKTRGQQVTLRCSPKSGHDTVSWYQQALGQGPQFIFQYYEEEERQRGNFPDRFSGHQFPNYSSELNVNALLLGDSALYLCASTHVIRPGELFFGEGSRLTVL.

CDR3 coding DNA: TGTGCCAGCAGCGTAGGGGAGCGGGAAGGCTCCTACGAGCAGTACTTC. Translating gives CASSVGEREGSYEQYF. The chain couples TRBV9 to TRBJ2-7; 7 bases match TRBD2. Germline V gene data show CDR1 as SGDLS and CDR2 as YYNGEE. The CDR3 spans 16 residues. Trimming cost V 0 bases and J 0 bases; bases outside gene matches: 6.

The gene calls are TRBV18 and TRBJ1-5, with D tentatively TRBD1 (5 bases). The V gene's germline CDR1 is KGHSH and CDR2 LQKENI. V was clipped by 2 bases and J by 2 bases, with 13 bases between them. This CDR3 contains 16 residues. The CDR3 sequence: CASSPVGVWGNQPQHF. The CDR3 DNA is TGTGCCAGCTCACCAGTGGGGGTATGGGGCAATCAGCCCCAGCATTTT.

This clone showed up many times. The V gene is TRBV6-4, the J gene TRBJ2-7; the match to TRBD1 covers 10 bases. Germline loops: CDR1 MRHNA, CDR2 SNTAGT. This CDR3 contains 16 residues. The junction had 12 bases not matched to a gene; V was cut back by 7 bases and J by 3 bases. The CDR3 spells CASKTSVGTGVYEQYF. CDR3 DNA sequence: TGTGCCAGCAAGACCTCAGTCGGGACAGGGGTCTACGAGCAGTACTTC.